This TCR beta chain was recovered during a study of blood T cell repertoires in COVID-19. Study in general: Researchers got acute and convalescent COVID-19 samples from the United States, Italy and Spain. Sample material is recorded as cDNA or gDNA derived from T cells, B-cell-depleted T cells, or PBMCs.

In the authors' methods: Using reference gene primer amplification, nucleated cell counts were estimated. Sequencing used immunoSEQ multiplex PCR; TCRdb keeps in-frame clones, though not all of them. V, J and clone size derive from that table, while D and trimming were established from the DNA sequence. This sample carries approximately 97,000 clones, 85% to 90% of them seen once, and the ten largest clones take 3%. V lost 4 bases and J 7 bases, leaving 14 bases between the germline ends. The CDR3 loop spans 13 amino acids. Germline loops: CDR1 SGHRS, CDR2 YFSETQ. The chain employs TRBV5-1 and TRBJ1-2; maybe TRBD1 (6 bases). Sequencing used peripheral blood. This receptor was identified in a man aged 45-65 years with active or convalescent COVID-19. The CDR3 DNA follows: TGCGCCAGCAGCCCCTCAGACAGGCGTGGCTACACCTTC. Amino acid sequence: CASSPSDRRGYTF.